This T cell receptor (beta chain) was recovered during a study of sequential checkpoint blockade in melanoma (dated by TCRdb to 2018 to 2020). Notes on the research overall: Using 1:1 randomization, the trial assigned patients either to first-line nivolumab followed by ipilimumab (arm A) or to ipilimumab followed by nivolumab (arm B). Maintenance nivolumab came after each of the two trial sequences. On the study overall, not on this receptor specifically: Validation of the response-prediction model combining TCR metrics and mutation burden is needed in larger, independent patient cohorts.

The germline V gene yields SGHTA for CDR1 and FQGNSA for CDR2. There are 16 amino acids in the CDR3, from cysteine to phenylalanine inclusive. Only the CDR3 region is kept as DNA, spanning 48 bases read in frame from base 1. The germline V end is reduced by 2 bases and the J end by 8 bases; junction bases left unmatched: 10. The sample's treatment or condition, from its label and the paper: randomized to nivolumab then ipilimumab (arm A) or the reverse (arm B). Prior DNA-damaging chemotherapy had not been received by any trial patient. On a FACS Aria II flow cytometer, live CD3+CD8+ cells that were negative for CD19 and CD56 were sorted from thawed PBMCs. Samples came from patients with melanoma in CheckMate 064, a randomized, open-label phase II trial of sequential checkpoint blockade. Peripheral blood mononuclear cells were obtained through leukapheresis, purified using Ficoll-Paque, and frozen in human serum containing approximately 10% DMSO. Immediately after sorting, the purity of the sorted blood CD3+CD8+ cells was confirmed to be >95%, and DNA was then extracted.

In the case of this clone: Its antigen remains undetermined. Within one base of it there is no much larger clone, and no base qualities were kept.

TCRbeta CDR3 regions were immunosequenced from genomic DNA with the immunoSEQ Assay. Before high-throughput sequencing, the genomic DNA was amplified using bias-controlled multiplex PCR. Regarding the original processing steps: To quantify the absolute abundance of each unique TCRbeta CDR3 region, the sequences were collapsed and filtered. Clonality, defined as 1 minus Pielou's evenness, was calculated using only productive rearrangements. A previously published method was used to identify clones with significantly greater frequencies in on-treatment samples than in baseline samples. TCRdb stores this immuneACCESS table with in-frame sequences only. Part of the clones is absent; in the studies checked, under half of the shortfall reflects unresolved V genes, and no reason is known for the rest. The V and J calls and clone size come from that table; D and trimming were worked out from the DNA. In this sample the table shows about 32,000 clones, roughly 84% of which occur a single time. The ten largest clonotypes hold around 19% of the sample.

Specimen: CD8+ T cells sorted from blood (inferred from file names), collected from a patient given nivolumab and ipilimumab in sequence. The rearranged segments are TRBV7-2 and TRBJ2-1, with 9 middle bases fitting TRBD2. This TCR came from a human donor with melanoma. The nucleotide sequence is TGTGCCAGCAGCTTACATATTAGCGGGAGCACCGATGAGCAGTTCTTC. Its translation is CASSLHISGSTDEQFF.